These T cell receptor beta chains were read from a single sample in a study of neoadjuvant anti-PD-1 for oral cavity cancer. Here immunoSEQ multiplex PCR was the method, and the copy in TCRdb shows in-frame clones only, minus some. The repertoire holds 11,000 to 15,000 clones, with roughly 74% as singletons. The sample was PBMCs, taken after nivolumab (anti-PD-1) treatment. These receptors originate from a person aged 35 to 85 with oral cavity squamous cell carcinoma. CDR3s include the opening cysteine and the closing phenylalanine or tryptophan. Fields, in order: D gene, J gene, clone size, CDR3 length, V gene, CDR3 DNA, CDR3 protein. The D gene is left open where the match is weak. Clone size is stated in some rows and not others, as once, few, many or a class when expanded.

- | TRBJ1-5 | - | 14 | TRBV28 | TGTGCCAGCACCTATTCGGGTAACAATCAGCCCCAGCATTTT | CASTYSGNNQPQHF
TRBD2 | TRBJ2-7 | - | 18 | TRBV10-1 | TGCGCCAGCAGTGAGTCGAAAGGGCTAGCGGGTAGATCCTACGAGCAGTACTTC | CASSESKGLAGRSYEQYF
- | TRBJ2-2 | - | 14 | TRBV2 | TGTGCCAGCAGAGCCGGGACTTTCGCCGGGGAGCTGTTTTTT | CASRAGTFAGELFF
- | TRBJ2-5 | - | 11 | TRBV20-1 | TGCAGTGCTAGAGTCCCGGGGACCCAGTACTTC | CSARVPGTQYF
TRBD2 | TRBJ2-7 | - | 14 | TRBV9 | TGTGCCAGCAGCCCGAGAGAAGGGACTAGCGAGCAGTACTTC | CASSPREGTSEQYF
- | TRBJ2-7 | - | 15 | TRBV29-1 | TGCAGCGTTGAGGATCCTCGGGGGGCCCGGAACGAGCAGTACTTC | CSVEDPRGARNEQYF
- | TRBJ2-1 | - | 12 | TRBV15 | TGTGCCACCAGCGGCCAAGGGAGGGAGCAGTTCTTC | CATSGQGREQFF
TRBD1 | TRBJ1-4 | - | 18 | TRBV5-1 | TGCGCCAGCAGCTTAAGTGGAGGGGGCCTAAGGACTAATGAAAAACTGTTTTTT | CASSLSGGGLRTNEKLFF
TRBD1 | TRBJ1-5 | - | 16 | TRBV19 | TGTGCCAGTAGTATAGAGGGCAGGGGGAATAATCAGCCCCAGCATTTT | CASSIEGRGNNQPQHF
- | TRBJ2-1 | - | 11 | TRBV2 | TGTGCCAGCAGTGAATTCGGTGAGCAGTTCTTC | CASSEFGEQFF
- | TRBJ2-3 | - | 14 | TRBV19 | TGTGCCAGTAGTATCGGAGGGAACACAGATACGCAGTATTTT | CASSIGGNTDTQYF
- | TRBJ2-7 | - | 12 | TRBV6-5 | TGTGCCAGCAGTTACGAGGGCTACGAGCAGTACTTC | CASSYEGYEQYF
- | TRBJ1-2 | - | 12 | TRBV7-2 | TGTGCCAGCCGGGCGGGAGGCCATGGCTACACCTTC | CASRAGGHGYTF
- | TRBJ2-1 | - | 15 | TRBV7-6 | TGTGCCAGCAGCCCTCTAGCGTCCGCCTACAATGAGCAGTTCTTC | CASSPLASAYNEQFF
- | TRBJ1-3 | few | 13 | TRBV30 | TGTGCCTGGAGTGCAGGTTCTGGAAACACCATATATTTT | CAWSAGSGNTIYF
- | TRBJ2-5 | - | 11 | TRBV30 | TGTGCCTGGAGTCCAATAGAGACCCAGTACTTC | CAWSPIETQYF
TRBD2 | TRBJ2-1 | - | 15 | TRBV7-9 | TGTGCCAGCAGCTTATCCCGGGAGGGGAGGGATGAGCAGTTCTTC | CASSLSREGRDEQFF
TRBD2 | TRBJ2-1 | - | 16 | TRBV5-1 | TGCGCCAGCAGAGAAAGGACTAGCGGGAGCCTCAATGAGCAGTTCTTC | CASRERTSGSLNEQFF
TRBD1 | TRBJ2-7 | - | 11 | TRBV20-1 | TGCAGTGCTAGCCCCCCGGACAGGGATTACTTC | CSASPPDRDYF
- | TRBJ1-1 | - | 14 | TRBV9 | TGTGCCAGCAGCCTTGGGACGGTGAACACTGAAGCTTTCTTT | CASSLGTVNTEAFF
- | TRBJ2-1 | few | 14 | TRBV19 | TGTGCCAGTAGTTGGGGAAGGGAGGCTGATGAGCAGTTCTTC | CASSWGREADEQFF
- | TRBJ2-7 | - | 16 | TRBV15 | TGTGCCACCAGCAGAGATCGGGGTAGCAGTTCCTACGAGCAGTACTTC | CATSRDRGSSSYEQYF
- | TRBJ1-2 | - | 12 | TRBV5-6 | TGTGCCAGCAGTCTTGCACAGCGAGGCTACACCTTC | CASSLAQRGYTF
- | TRBJ2-7 | - | 15 | TRBV5-4 | TGTGCCAGCAGCCACATAACAGCCGACACCTACGAGCAGTACTTC | CASSHITADTYEQYF
TRBD2 | TRBJ2-5 | - | 13 | TRBV7-2 | TGTGCCAAATCCGGGGGAGGGGTGGAGACCCAGTACTTC | CAKSGGGVETQYF
- | TRBJ2-3 | - | 17 | TRBV11-2 | TGTGCCAGCAGCTTAGGCCTGAGTTGGGGCGGGGCAGATACGCAGTATTTT | CASSLGLSWGGADTQYF
- | TRBJ1-1 | - | 13 | TRBV19 | TGTGCCAGTAGTATAGCGGCAGGGCGTGAAGCTTTCTTT | CASSIAAGREAFF
- | TRBJ1-2 | - | 14 | TRBV6-1 | TGTGCCAGCAGTAGGACAGCTACTAACTATGGCTACACCTTC | CASSRTATNYGYTF
- | TRBJ2-7 | once | 14 | TRBV28 | TGTGCCAGCAGTTGGTTCAGGGGAGGATACGAGCAGTACTTC | CASSWFRGGYEQYF
- | TRBJ2-7 | - | 13 | TRBV6-6 | TGTGCCAGCAGCCCAGGGCGAGCCTACGAGCAGTACTTC | CASSPGRAYEQYF
TRBD1 | TRBJ2-2 | - | 15 | TRBV7-9 | TGTGCCAGCAGCTTTTGGACAGGGGCCACCGGGGAGCTGTTTTTT | CASSFWTGATGELFF
TRBD1 | TRBJ1-5 | few | 12 | TRBV19 | TGTGCCGCTAGGACAGGGGCCCAGCCCCAGCATTTT | CAARTGAQPQHF
- | TRBJ1-3 | - | 17 | TRBV11-2 | TGTGCCAGCAGCTTAGAGGCAGGGGCGTTGTTTGGAAACACCATATATTTT | CASSLEAGALFGNTIYF
- | TRBJ1-5 | - | 12 | TRBV10-2 | TGCGCCAGCAGTGAATGGGATCAGCCCCAGCATTTT | CASSEWDQPQHF
- | TRBJ1-4 | few | 14 | TRBV6-1 | TGTGCCAGCAGTGAACAGGGGATAGGTGAAAAACTGTTTTTT | CASSEQGIGEKLFF
TRBD1 | TRBJ2-3 | - | 15 | TRBV5-1 | TGCGCCAGCAGTCCGGGACAGGGGGCCACAGATACGCAGTATTTT | CASSPGQGATDTQYF
- | TRBJ1-2 | once | 13 | TRBV6-5 | TGTGCCAGCACCGGACGGAGTAACTATGGCTACACCTTC | CASTGRSNYGYTF
- | TRBJ1-2 | - | 16 | TRBV9 | TGTGCCAGCTCCCCGGGGGAGGGGACTGCTTACTTTGGCTACACCTTC | CASSPGEGTAYFGYTF
- | TRBJ2-5 | - | 13 | TRBV27 | TGTGCCAGCAGTTTGGGGGTAGGGGAGACCCAGTACTTC | CASSLGVGETQYF
- | TRBJ2-7 | - | 14 | TRBV11-2 | TGTGCCAGCAGCTTAGAGGGCGGGATCTACGAGCAGTACTTC | CASSLEGGIYEQYF
- | TRBJ2-7 | - | 12 | TRBV29-1 | TGCAGCGTTTCGGGGAGCTCCTACGAGCAGTACTTC | CSVSGSSYEQYF
TRBD1 | TRBJ2-7 | - | 14 | TRBV19 | TGTGCCAGTAGTTCTGTGGACAGGGGTGGTGAGCAGTACTTC | CASSSVDRGGEQYF
- | TRBJ2-2 | - | 15 | TRBV9 | TGTGCCAGCAGCAAAACGGCCACCAACACCGGGGAGCTGTTTTTT | CASSKTATNTGELFF
TRBD1 | TRBJ2-2 | few | 15 | TRBV6-5 | TGTGCCAGCAGTGGAGGACAGGTTCCCACCGGGGAGCTGTTTTTT | CASSGGQVPTGELFF
- | TRBJ2-7 | - | 14 | TRBV5-1 | TGCGCCAGCGCACTATTGGACGGAACCTACGAGCAGTACTTC | CASALLDGTYEQYF
- | TRBJ2-7 | - | 15 | TRBV27 | TGTGCCAGCAGTCCCTGGGGTGGGACGACCTACGAGCAGTACTTC | CASSPWGGTTYEQYF
TRBD1 | TRBJ2-7 | - | 15 | TRBV27 | TGTGCCAGCAGGTTGGGACAGGGGGTATACTACGAGCAGTACTTC | CASRLGQGVYYEQYF
- | TRBJ2-3 | medium-sized | 13 | TRBV10-1 | TGCGCCAGCAGTGAGTCGTTGGAAGATACGCAGTATTTT | CASSESLEDTQYF
- | TRBJ2-5 | - | 15 | TRBV5-1 | TGCGCCAGCAGCCCCCTCACAGGGAAACAAGAGACCCAGTACTTC | CASSPLTGKQETQYF
TRBD1 | TRBJ1-5 | once | 14 | TRBV19 | TGTGCCAGTGTGGGGACAGGGGGTTACTCGGCCCAGCATTTT | CASVGTGGYSAQHF
TRBD2 | TRBJ2-1 | - | 14 | TRBV6-1 | TGTGCCAGCGAGAGTGCGGGAGCTAGGATTGAGCAGTTCTTC | CASESAGARIEQFF
TRBD2 | TRBJ2-5 | - | 17 | TRBV27 | TGTGCCAGCAAGTCCCTAGCGGGAGGTATATCCCAAGAGACCCAGTACTTC | CASKSLAGGISQETQYF
- | TRBJ2-1 | - | 17 | TRBV19 | TGTGCCAGTAGTCTCCCTTACGCGGTGAGCTCCTACAATGAGCAGTTCTTC | CASSLPYAVSSYNEQFF
TRBD2 | TRBJ2-1 | - | 16 | TRBV2 | TGTGCCAGCAGCTCAATTAGCGGGAGGGCCAAAAATGAGCAGTTCTTC | CASSSISGRAKNEQFF